This T cell receptor beta chain is from a study of identical twins. The study's findings and limits: Within monozygotic twins, out-of-frame TCR alpha sharing was underestimated by the models.

Turning to this clonotype: No antigen is known for it.

This CDR3 has 14 residues. The V end was cut by 1 base, the J end by 2 bases, with 9 bases between. CDR1 and CDR2 (germline): SGHTA, FQGNSA. Template switching supplied a universal primer site; unique molecular identifiers were carried on the cDNA. TCRdb recomputed calls from the 5' RACE reads with MiXCR, one row per CDR3 protein. This table holds 1.5 million to 2 million distinct CDR3 sequences, less than 35% found once. The chain has TRBV7-2 and TRBJ2-7, with D tentatively TRBD1 (5 bases). The TCR comes from a newborn girl in good health. Material for sequencing was cord blood. The CDR3 bases are TGTGCCAGCAGCTTAGAACCAGGGCCCTACGAGCAGTACTTC. This codes for CASSLEPGPYEQYF.